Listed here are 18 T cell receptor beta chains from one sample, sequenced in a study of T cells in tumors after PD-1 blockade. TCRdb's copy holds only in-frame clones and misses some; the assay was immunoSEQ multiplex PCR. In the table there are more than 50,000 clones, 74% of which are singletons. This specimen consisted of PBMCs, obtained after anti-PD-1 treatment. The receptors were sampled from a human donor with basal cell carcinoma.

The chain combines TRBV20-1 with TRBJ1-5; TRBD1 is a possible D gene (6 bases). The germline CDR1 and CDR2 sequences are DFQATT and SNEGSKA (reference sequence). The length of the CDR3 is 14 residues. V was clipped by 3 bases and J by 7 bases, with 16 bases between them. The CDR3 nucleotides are TGCAGTGCTAGTGCAGGGGATCCAAGACAGCCCCAGCATTTT. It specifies CSASAGDPRQPQHF.

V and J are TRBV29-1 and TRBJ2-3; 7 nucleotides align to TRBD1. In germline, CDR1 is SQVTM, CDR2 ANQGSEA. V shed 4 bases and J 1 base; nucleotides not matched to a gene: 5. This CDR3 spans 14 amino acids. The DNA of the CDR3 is TGCAGCGTTGCTTCCGGGACAGGCACAGATACGCAGTATTTT. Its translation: CSVASGTGTDTQYF.

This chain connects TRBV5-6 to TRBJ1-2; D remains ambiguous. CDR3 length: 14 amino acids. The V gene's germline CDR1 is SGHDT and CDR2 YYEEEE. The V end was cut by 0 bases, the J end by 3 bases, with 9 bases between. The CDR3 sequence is CASSLAGIDYGYTF. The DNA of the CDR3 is TGTGCCAGCAGCTTGGCTGGGATCGACTATGGCTACACCTTC.

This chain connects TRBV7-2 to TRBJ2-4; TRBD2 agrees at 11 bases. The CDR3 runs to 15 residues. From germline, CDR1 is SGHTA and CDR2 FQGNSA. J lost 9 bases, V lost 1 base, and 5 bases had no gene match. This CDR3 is CASSLGLAGNVIQYF. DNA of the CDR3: TGTGCCAGCAGCTTAGGACTAGCGGGGAATGTCATTCAGTACTTC.

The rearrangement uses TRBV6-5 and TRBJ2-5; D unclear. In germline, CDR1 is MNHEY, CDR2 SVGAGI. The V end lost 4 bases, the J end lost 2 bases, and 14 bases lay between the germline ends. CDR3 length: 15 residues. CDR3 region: CASSLTHGNQETQYF. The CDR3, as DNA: TGTGCCAGCAGTTTAACTCATGGAAATCAAGAGACCCAGTACTTC.

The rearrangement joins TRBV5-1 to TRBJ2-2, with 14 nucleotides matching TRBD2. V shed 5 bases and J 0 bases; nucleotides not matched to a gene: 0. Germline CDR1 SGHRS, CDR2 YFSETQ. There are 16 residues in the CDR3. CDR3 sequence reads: CASRTSGGANTGELFF. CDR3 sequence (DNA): TGCGCCAGCAGGACTAGCGGGGGGGCGAACACCGGGGAGCTGTTTTTT.

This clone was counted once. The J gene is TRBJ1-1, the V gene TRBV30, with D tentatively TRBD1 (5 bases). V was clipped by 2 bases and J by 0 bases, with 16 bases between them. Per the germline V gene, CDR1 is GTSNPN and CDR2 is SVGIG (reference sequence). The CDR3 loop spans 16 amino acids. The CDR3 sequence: CAWSSVGTRMNTEAFF. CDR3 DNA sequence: TGTGCCTGGAGTTCGGTAGGGACTAGGATGAACACTGAAGCTTTCTTT.

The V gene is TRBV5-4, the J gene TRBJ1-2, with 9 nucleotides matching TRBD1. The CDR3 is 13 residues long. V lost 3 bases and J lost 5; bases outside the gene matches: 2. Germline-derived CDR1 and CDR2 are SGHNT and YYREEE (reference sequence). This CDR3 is CASSSDRGYGYTF. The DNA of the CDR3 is TGTGCCAGCAGCTCCGACAGGGGGTATGGCTACACCTTC.

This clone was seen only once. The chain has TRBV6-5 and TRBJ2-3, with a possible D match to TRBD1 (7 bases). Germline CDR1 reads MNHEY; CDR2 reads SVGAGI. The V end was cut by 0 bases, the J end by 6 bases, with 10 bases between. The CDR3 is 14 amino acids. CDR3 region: CASSYSSGGDTQYF. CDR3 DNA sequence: TGTGCCAGCAGTTACTCGTCAGGGGGGGATACGCAGTATTTT.

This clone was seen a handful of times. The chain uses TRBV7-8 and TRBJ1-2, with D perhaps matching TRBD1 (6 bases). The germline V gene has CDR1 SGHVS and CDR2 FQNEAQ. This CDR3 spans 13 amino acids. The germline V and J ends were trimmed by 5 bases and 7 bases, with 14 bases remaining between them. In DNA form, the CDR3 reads TGTGCCAGCAGCCCGCCTGACAGGAGTGGCTACACCTTC. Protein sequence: CASSPPDRSGYTF.

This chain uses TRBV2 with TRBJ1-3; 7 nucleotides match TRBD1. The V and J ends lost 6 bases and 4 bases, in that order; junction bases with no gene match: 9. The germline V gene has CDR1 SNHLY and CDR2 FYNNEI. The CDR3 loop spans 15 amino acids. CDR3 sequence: CASRNIQGWGNTIYF. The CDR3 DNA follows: TGTGCCAGCAGAAATATACAGGGGTGGGGAAACACCATATATTTT.

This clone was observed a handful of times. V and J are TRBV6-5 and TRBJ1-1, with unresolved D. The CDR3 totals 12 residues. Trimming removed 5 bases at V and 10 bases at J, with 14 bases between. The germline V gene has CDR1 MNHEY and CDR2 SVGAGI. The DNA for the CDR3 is TGTGCCAGCAGTAAAACTACCGGCGGAGCTTTCTTT. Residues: CASSKTTGGAFF.

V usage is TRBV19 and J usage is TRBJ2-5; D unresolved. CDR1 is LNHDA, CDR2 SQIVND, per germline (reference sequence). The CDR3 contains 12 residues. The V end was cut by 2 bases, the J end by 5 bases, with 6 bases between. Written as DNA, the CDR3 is TGTGCCAGTAGTATAACCCCGGAGACCCAGTACTTC. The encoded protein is CASSITPETQYF.

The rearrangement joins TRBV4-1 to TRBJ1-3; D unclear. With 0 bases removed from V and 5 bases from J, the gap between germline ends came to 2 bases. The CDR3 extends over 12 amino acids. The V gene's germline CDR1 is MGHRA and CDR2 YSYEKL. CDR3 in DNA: TGCGCCAGCAGCCAAGACCGAAACACCATATATTTT. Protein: CASSQDRNTIYF.

The CDR3 nucleotides read TGTGCCAGCAGCCCCGGGACTCCCTTTCCCACAGATACGCAGTATTTT. It codes for CASSPGTPFPTDTQYF. The V call is TRBV27, the J call TRBJ2-3; TRBD2 might be the D (6 bases). Germline loops: CDR1 MNHEY, CDR2 SMNVEV (reference sequence). Deletions cut 6 bases from V and 2 bases from J, with 18 bases between. This CDR3 spans 16 amino acids.

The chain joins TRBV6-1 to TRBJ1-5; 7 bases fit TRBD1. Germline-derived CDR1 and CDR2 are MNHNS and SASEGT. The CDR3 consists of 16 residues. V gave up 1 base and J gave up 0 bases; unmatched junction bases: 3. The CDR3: CASSEVGQVSNQPQHF. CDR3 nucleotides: TGTGCCAGCAGTGAAGTCGGACAGGTTAGCAATCAGCCCCAGCATTTT.

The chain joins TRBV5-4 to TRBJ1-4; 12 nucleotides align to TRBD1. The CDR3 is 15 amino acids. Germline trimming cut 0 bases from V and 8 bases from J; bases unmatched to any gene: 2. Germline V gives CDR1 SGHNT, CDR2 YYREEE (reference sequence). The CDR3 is CASSLAGTGGEKLFF. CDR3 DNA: TGTGCCAGCAGCTTGGCCGGGACAGGGGGCGAAAAACTGTTTTTT.

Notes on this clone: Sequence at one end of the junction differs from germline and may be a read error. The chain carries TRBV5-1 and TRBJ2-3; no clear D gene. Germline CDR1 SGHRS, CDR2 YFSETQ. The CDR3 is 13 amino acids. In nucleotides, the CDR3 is TGCGCCAGCAGCCCACTACAAGGAGATACGCGGTATTTT. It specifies CASSPLQGDTRYF.